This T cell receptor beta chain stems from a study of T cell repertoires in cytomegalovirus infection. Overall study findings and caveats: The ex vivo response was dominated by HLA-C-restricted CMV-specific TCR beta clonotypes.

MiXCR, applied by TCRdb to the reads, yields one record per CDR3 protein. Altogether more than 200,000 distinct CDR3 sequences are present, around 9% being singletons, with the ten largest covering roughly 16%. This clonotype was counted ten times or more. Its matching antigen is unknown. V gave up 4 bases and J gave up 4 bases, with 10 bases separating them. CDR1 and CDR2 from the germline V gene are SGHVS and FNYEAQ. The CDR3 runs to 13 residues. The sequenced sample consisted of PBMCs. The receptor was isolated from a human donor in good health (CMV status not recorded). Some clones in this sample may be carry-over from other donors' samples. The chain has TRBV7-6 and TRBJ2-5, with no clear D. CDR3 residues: CASSSSRGETQYF. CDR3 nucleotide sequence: TGTGCCAGCAGCTCCTCGAGAGGAGAGACCCAGTACTTC.